Listed here are 28 T cell receptor beta chains from one sample, sequenced in a study of preoperative IRX-2 immunotherapy in early breast cancer. Sample treatment: preoperative locoregional IRX-2 cytokine immunotherapy. Assay used: immunoSEQ multiplex PCR; TCRdb lists only in-frame clones, some missing. The sample shows about 43,000 clones, approximately 95% of them seen only once. The starting material was tumor tissue, obtained after IRX-2 immunotherapy. These receptors were obtained from a human donor with breast cancer.

The genes are TRBV4-3 and TRBJ2-7, with D perhaps TRBD1 or TRBD2 (5 bases each). The V and J ends lost 7 bases and 4 bases respectively, with 29 bases between them. The CDR3 covers 18 residues. Germline V CDR1 and CDR2: LGHNA, YSLEER. The DNA of the CDR3 is TGCGCCAGCAACCAGGACAAAGGTCGGGACCCGTTTTCTTACGAGCAGTACTTC. It specifies CASNQDKGRDPFSYEQYF.

This chain uses TRBV27 with TRBJ2-7; D gene unclear. The V and J ends lost 5 bases and 7 bases respectively, with 24 bases between them. This CDR3 is 16 amino acids long. Germline V gene sequence: CDR1 MNHEY, CDR2 SMNVEV (reference sequence). CDR3 DNA sequence: TGTGCCAGCAGTCCCATCGGCCCTTCCCTGGGTAGTGAGCAGTACTTC. Amino acids: CASSPIGPSLGSEQYF.

The chain is built from TRBV2 and TRBJ2-3, with 8 bases identical to TRBD2. The CDR3 covers 15 residues. Per the germline V gene, CDR1 is SNHLY and CDR2 is FYNNEI. The ends lost 6 bases at V and 6 bases at J; junction bases unmatched: 11. CDR3 coding DNA: TGTGCCAGCAGCTACACCTGGGGCGGGAGGGATACGCAGTATTTT. Protein sequence: CASSYTWGGRDTQYF. Full variable domain (remainder filled in from reference TRBV2 and TRBJ2-3): EPEVTQTPSHQVTQMGQEVILRCVPISNHLYFYWYRQILGQKVEFLVSFYNNEISEKSEIFDDQFSVERPDGSNFTLKIRSTKLEDSAMYFCASSYTWGGRDTQYFGPGTRLTVL.

This clone appeared a few times. The chain is built from TRBV19 and TRBJ1-1; D unresolved. CDR1 and CDR2 from the germline V gene are LNHDA and SQIVND (reference sequence). This CDR3 has 13 amino acids. Trimming stripped 6 bases from V and 6 bases from J, with 14 bases between. CDR3: CASSSGSVPEAFF. The CDR3 region has the DNA TGTGCCAGTAGCTCAGGTTCCGTCCCTGAAGCTTTCTTT.

The rearrangement uses TRBV7-2 and TRBJ2-7, with D perhaps TRBD1 (5 bases). The CDR3 extends over 13 amino acids. Germline assignment: CDR1 SGHTA and CDR2 FQGNSA. V lost 1 base and J lost 4, with 8 bases in between. The CDR3 DNA sequence: TGTGCCAGCAGCTTAGAGGGGATTTACGAGCAGTACTTC. As protein: CASSLEGIYEQYF. Using reference TRBV7-2 and TRBJ2-7 for the parts outside the CDR3, the full variable domain is GAGVSQSPSNKVTEKGKDVELRCDPISGHTALYWYRQSLGQGLEFLIYFQGNSAPDKSGLPSDRFSAERTGGSVSTLTIQRTQQEDSAVYLCASSLEGIYEQYFGPGTRLTVT.

The J gene is TRBJ2-1, the V gene TRBV18; 14 bases line up with TRBD2. V shed 3 bases, J shed 9 bases, and the junction held 7 bases outside the gene matches. In germline, CDR1 is KGHSH, CDR2 LQKENI. This CDR3 comprises 16 residues. The CDR3 nucleotides read TGTGCCAGCTCACCCCAGACTAGCGGGGGGGAAAGTGAGCAGTTCTTC. This gives the protein CASSPQTSGGESEQFF.

The chain uses TRBV5-5 and TRBJ2-7; D unclear. Trimming left V 0 bases short and J 1 base short, with 8 bases between. This CDR3 is built from 14 residues. Germline CDR1 and CDR2: SGHKS and YYEKEE (reference sequence). Here the CDR3 DNA reads TGTGCCAGCAGCTTGGCCTTAAGTTCCTACGAGCAGTACTTC. Translating gives CASSLALSSYEQYF.

The gene calls are TRBV4-1 and TRBJ2-5, with a weak D call TRBD1 (6 bases). Trimming pared 1 base from V and 4 bases from J, leaving 16 bases between. CDR1 and CDR2 from the germline V gene are MGHRA and YSYEKL. The CDR3 runs 16 residues. CDR3 region: CASSQGPGERGETQYF. The CDR3 nucleotides are TGCGCCAGCAGCCAAGGTCCAGGGGAGCGAGGAGAGACCCAGTACTTC.

The chain carries TRBV14 and TRBJ2-1, with 9 nucleotides matching TRBD1. CDR1 and CDR2 (germline): SGHDN, FVKESK. The CDR3 contains 17 residues. Losses at the gene ends were 2 bases for V and 8 bases for J; bases not matched to a gene: 13. This CDR3 reads CASSQSPGQGVWDEQFF. The CDR3 DNA sequence: TGTGCCAGCAGCCAATCTCCGGGACAGGGCGTCTGGGATGAGCAGTTCTTC.

The chain employs TRBV29-1 and TRBJ2-1; 7 bases map to TRBD2. CDR3 size: 15 residues. J lost 9 bases, V lost 6 bases, and 17 bases had no gene match. Per the germline V gene, CDR1 is SQVTM and CDR2 is ANQGSEA. The chain's CDR3 is CSVMGRAGVISEQFF. The CDR3 DNA follows: TGCAGCGTCATGGGTCGGGCGGGAGTAATATCTGAGCAGTTCTTC.

The chain carries TRBV9 and TRBJ1-2; 12 bases match TRBD1. CDR1 and CDR2 (germline): SGDLS, YYNGEE. The length of the CDR3 is 17 residues. Losses at the gene ends were 0 bases for V and 4 bases for J; bases not matched to a gene: 7. The CDR3 coding sequence is TGTGCCAGCAGCGTAGCTGGGACAGGGGGCTTGGGCTATGGCTACACCTTC. Protein: CASSVAGTGGLGYGYTF.

The chain couples TRBV5-5 to TRBJ1-6; TRBD1 matches 8 bases. CDR1 and CDR2 (germline): SGHKS, YYEKEE (reference sequence). This CDR3 comprises 16 residues. V lost 1 base, J lost 7 bases, and 7 bases stayed unmatched. CDR3 coding DNA: TGTGCCAGCAGCTTGAGTACGGACAGGGCCAATTCACCCCTCCACTTT. It yields the protein CASSLSTDRANSPLHF.

The J gene is TRBJ1-1, the V gene TRBV5-1, with 8 nucleotides matching TRBD1. This CDR3 has 17 residues. With V trimmed by 0 bases and J by 3 bases, 10 bases remained unmatched. Germline CDR1 SGHRS, CDR2 YFSETQ. The CDR3 loop is CASSLGGRGPLDTEAFF. In nucleotides, the CDR3 is TGCGCCAGCAGCTTGGGGGGCAGGGGGCCTTTAGACACTGAAGCTTTCTTT.

The chain uses TRBV5-8 and TRBJ1-5, with 9 bases matching TRBD1. This CDR3 region has 14 residues. The V and J ends lost 5 bases and 7 bases, in that order; junction bases with no gene match: 7. Germline V gene sequence: CDR1 SGHTS, CDR2 YDEGEE. The CDR3 sequence: CASSPGQGRQPQHF. CDR3 coding DNA: TGTGCCAGCAGTCCGGGACAGGGAAGGCAGCCCCAGCATTTT.

The rearrangement links TRBV6-4 to TRBJ2-3; 16 bases map to TRBD2. The CDR3 extends over 16 amino acids. From germline, CDR1 is MRHNA and CDR2 SNTAGT. Germline trimming cut 5 bases from V and 6 bases from J; bases unmatched to any gene: 5. CDR3 sequence reads: CASSPGTSGGGDTQYF. CDR3 sequence (DNA): TGTGCCAGCAGTCCCGGGACTAGCGGGGGGGGCGATACGCAGTATTTT.

The J gene is TRBJ2-5, the V gene TRBV6-6; a possible D gene is TRBD2 (6 bases). The closer fit of TRBJ2-7 to the DNA end suggests the J call may be wrong. The CDR3 runs 14 residues. Per the germline V gene, CDR1 is MNHNY and CDR2 is SVGAGI (reference sequence). The CDR3 is CASSLVGGSYEQYF. The CDR3 coding sequence is TGTGCCAGCAGTTTAGTGGGGGGCTCCTACGAGCAGTACTTC.

In nucleotides, the CDR3 is TGTGCCAGCAGCTTCAGGGGGTACCAAGAGACCCAGTACTTC. The encoded protein is CASSFRGYQETQYF. The genes are TRBV9 and TRBJ2-5; 7 nucleotides line up with TRBD1. This CDR3 region has 14 residues. V lost 4 bases to trimming and J lost 0 bases; unmatched junction nucleotides: 3. CDR1 is SGDLS and CDR2 is YYNGEE in the germline V gene.

This rearrangement joins TRBV19 to TRBJ2-3, with D unresolved. The CDR3 contains 12 residues. The germline V gene has CDR1 LNHDA and CDR2 SQIVND (reference sequence). The ends were cut back, 2 bases at V and 5 bases at J, with 5 bases in the middle. CDR3 DNA: TGTGCCAGTAGTATATTCGGAGATACGCAGTATTTT. Residues: CASSIFGDTQYF. Full variable domain (remainder filled in from reference TRBV19 and TRBJ2-3): DGGITQSPKYLFRKEGQNVTLSCEQNLNHDAMYWYRQDPGQGLRLIYYSQIVNDFQKGDIAEGYSVSREKKESFPLTVTSAQKNPTAFYLCASSIFGDTQYFGPGTRLTVL.

The rearrangement uses TRBV7-9 and TRBJ1-4; 11 positions agree with TRBD1. V lost 3 bases to trimming and J lost 8 bases; unmatched junction nucleotides: 5. The CDR3 totals 15 residues. The V gene's germline CDR1 is SEHNR and CDR2 FQNEAQ (reference sequence). The CDR3 sequence is CASSFGQGAREKLFF. The CDR3 DNA reads as TGTGCCAGCAGCTTTGGACAGGGGGCGCGAGAAAAACTGTTTTTT.

The chain recombines TRBV18 with TRBJ1-4; 8 positions match TRBD1. Losses at the gene ends were 5 bases for V and 8 bases for J; bases not matched to a gene: 10. The CDR3 is 15 residues long. Germline-derived CDR1 and CDR2 are KGHSH and LQKENI. The CDR3 nucleotides are TGTGCCAGCTCAACTTCGACAGGGGCGCAAGAAAAACTGTTTTTT. Its translation is CASSTSTGAQEKLFF.

The J gene is TRBJ2-3, the V gene TRBV28, with a tentative D call TRBD2 (6 bases). Germline CDR1 MDHEN, CDR2 SYDVKM. Trimming stripped 3 bases from V and 6 bases from J, with 10 bases between. The CDR3 totals 13 residues. The CDR3 region is CASSFWTTDTQYF. As DNA, the CDR3 is TGTGCCAGCAGTTTTTGGACTACTGATACGCAGTATTTT.

The chain joins TRBV6-5 to TRBJ2-3; D ambiguous. The CDR3 is 14 amino acids. The V gene's germline CDR1 is MNHEY and CDR2 SVGAGI. V was shortened by 2 bases and J by 4 bases, with 10 bases between the two germline ends. The CDR3 protein is CASSYAAAADTQYF. For the CDR3, the DNA is TGTGCCAGCAGTTACGCGGCAGCTGCAGATACGCAGTATTTT.

This chain joins TRBV10-2 and TRBJ2-7; 12 bases line up with TRBD2. CDR3 length equals 15 residues. Germline values: CDR1 WSHSY, CDR2 SAAADI. V shed 3 bases, J shed 2 bases, and the junction held 2 bases outside the gene matches. CDR3 nucleotide sequence: TGCGCCAGCAGTGAACTAGCGGGAGGCGCCTACGAGCAGTACTTC. This sequence encodes CASSELAGGAYEQYF.

The CDR3 bases are TGTGCCTGGAGTCGGGGGAGTGGGGACACCGGGGAGCTGTTTTTT. It translates to CAWSRGSGDTGELFF. The genes are TRBV30 and TRBJ2-2; TRBD2 might be the D (6 bases). The CDR3 consists of 15 residues. The germline V gene has CDR1 GTSNPN and CDR2 SVGIG (reference sequence). V shed 2 bases and J shed 3 bases, with 13 bases lying between them.

The chain carries TRBV28 and TRBJ1-4; TRBD1 might be the D (6 bases). V was clipped by 7 bases and J by 6 bases, with 15 bases between them. Germline V gene sequence: CDR1 MDHEN, CDR2 SYDVKM. CDR3 length: 14 amino acids. This CDR3 reads CASTRAGGHEKLFF. The CDR3 DNA is TGTGCCAGCACACGTGCTGGGGGGCATGAAAAACTGTTTTTT. The full variable domain, in which reference TRBV28 and TRBJ1-4 provide the parts outside the CDR3, is DVKVTQSSRYLVKRTGEKVFLECVQDMDHENMFWYRQDPGLGLRLIYFSYDVKMKEKGDIPEGYSVSREKKERFSLILESASTNQTSMYLCASTRAGGHEKLFFGSGTQLSVL.

V and J are TRBV6-5 and TRBJ2-5, with D hard to call. Per germline, CDR1 MNHEY and CDR2 SVGAGI. Trimming took 2 bases from V and 5 from J, leaving 18 bases between them. This CDR3 contains 16 residues. The CDR3 region has the DNA TGTGCCAGCAGTTACGGTTGGCGGTCCGCCCCCGAGACCCAGTACTTC. This gives the protein CASSYGWRSAPETQYF.

This chain uses TRBV28 with TRBJ1-3, with 7 bases identical to TRBD1. This CDR3 region has 12 residues. Germline V gene sequence: CDR1 MDHEN, CDR2 SYDVKM. Trimming cost V 3 bases and J 10 bases; bases outside gene matches: 3. The DNA of the CDR3 is TGTGCCAGCAGTTTCTACAGGGGTACCATATATTTT. As protein: CASSFYRGTIYF.

The rearrangement links TRBV7-8 to TRBJ2-3, with TRBD1 matching over 8 bases. CDR1 and CDR2 (germline): SGHVS, FQNEAQ. The CDR3 covers 14 residues. After removal of 3 bases from V and 4 bases from J, the junction contained 3 bases not matched to a gene. The CDR3 bases are TGTGCCAGCAGCTTCAGGGGGCAATCAGATACGCAGTATTTT. Encoded protein: CASSFRGQSDTQYF.